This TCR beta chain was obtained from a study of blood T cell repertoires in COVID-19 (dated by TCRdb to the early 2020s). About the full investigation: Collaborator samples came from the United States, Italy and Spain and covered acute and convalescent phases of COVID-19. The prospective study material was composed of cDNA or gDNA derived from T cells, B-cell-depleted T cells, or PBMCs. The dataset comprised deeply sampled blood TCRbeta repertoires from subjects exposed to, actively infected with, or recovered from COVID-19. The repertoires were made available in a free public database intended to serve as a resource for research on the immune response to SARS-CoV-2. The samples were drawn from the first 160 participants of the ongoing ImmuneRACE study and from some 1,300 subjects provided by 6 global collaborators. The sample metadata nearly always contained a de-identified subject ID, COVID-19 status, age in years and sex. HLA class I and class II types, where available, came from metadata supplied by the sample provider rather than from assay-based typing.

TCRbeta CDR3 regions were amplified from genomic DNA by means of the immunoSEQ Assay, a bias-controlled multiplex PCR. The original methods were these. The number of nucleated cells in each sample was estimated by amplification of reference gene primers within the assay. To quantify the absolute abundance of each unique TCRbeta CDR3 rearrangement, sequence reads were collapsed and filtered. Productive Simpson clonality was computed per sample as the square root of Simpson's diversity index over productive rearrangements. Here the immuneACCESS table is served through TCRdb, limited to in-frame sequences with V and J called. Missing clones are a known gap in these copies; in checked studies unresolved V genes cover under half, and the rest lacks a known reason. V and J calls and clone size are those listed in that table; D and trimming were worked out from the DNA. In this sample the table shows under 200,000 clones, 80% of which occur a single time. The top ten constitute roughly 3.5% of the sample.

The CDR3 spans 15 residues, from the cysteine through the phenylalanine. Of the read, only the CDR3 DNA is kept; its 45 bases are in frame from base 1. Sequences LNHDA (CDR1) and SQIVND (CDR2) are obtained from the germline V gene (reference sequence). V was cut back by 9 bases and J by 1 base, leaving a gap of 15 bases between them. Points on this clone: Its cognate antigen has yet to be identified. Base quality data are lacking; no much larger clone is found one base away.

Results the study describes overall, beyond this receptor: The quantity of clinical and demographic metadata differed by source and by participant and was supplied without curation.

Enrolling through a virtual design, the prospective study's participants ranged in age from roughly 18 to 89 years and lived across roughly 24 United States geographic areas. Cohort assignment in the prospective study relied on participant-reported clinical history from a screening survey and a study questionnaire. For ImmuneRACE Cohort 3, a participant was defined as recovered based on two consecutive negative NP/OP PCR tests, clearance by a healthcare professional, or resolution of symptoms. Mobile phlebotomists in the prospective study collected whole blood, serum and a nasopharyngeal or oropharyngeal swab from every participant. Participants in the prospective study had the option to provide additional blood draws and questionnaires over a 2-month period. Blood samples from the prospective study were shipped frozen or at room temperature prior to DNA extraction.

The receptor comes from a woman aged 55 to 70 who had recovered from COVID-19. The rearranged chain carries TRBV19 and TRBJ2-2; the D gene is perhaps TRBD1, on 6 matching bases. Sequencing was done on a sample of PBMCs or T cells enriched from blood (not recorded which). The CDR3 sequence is CASAMGHLNTGELFF. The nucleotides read TGTGCCAGCGCGATGGGACACCTGAACACCGGGGAGCTGTTTTTT.